Presented here are 3 T cell receptor beta chains from one specimen sequenced in a study of cytomegalovirus exposure and HLA in healthy donors. PCR employed 60 Vbeta and 13 Jbeta primers. Sequencing was performed with immunoSEQ multiplex PCR; in TCRdb, only in-frame clones are kept and a portion is missing. This sample has some 87,000 clones, with 65% to 80% found just once. Material: PBMCs. The receptors originated from a woman aged 50 to 60 in good health and CMV-seropositive.

This clone was detected a few times. This chain uses TRBV6-6 with TRBJ2-3, with TRBD2 identical over 12 bases. Per germline, CDR1 MNHNY and CDR2 SVGAGI (reference sequence). This CDR3 spans 13 amino acids. With 10 bases clipped from V and 5 bases from J, the junction kept 4 bases outside the gene matches. The CDR3 coding sequence is TGTGCCACTGGACTAGCGGGATTAGATACGCAGTATTTT. It yields the protein CATGLAGLDTQYF.

CDR3 sequence reads: CASILAPGSYGYTF. CDR3 in DNA: TGTGCCAGCATCCTCGCCCCAGGTTCTTATGGCTACACCTTC. The chain carries TRBV7-2 and TRBJ1-2; D not resolved. With 7 bases removed from V and 5 bases from J, the gap between germline ends came to 17 bases. The CDR3 consists of 14 residues. Germline CDR1 SGHTA, CDR2 FQGNSA.

The chain combines TRBV5-6 with TRBJ2-7; 7 bases match TRBD1. Germline CDR1 SGHDT, CDR2 YYEEEE. The CDR3 totals 16 residues. J was trimmed by 3 bases and V by 0 bases; bases with no gene match: 9. As DNA, the CDR3 is TGTGCCAGCAGCTTGGGACAGACAGGGTCTCGCTACGAGCAGTACTTC. Amino acid sequence: CASSLGQTGSRYEQYF.